The next 11 T cell receptor beta chains were all read from a single sample in a study of T cell changes during pregnancy in multiple sclerosis. Assay: immunoSEQ multiplex PCR; the TCRdb copy retains only in-frame clones and omits some. The table lists approximately 83,000 clones, 85% to 95% of them singletons. Material: peripheral blood, obtained in the third trimester of pregnancy. Receptor source: a female donor with multiple sclerosis, enrolled in a pregnancy study.

V is TRBV5-1 and J is TRBJ1-2; 7 nucleotides line up with TRBD1. The V gene's germline CDR1 is SGHRS and CDR2 YFSETQ. CDR3 length: 19 amino acids. Trimming took 4 bases from V and 3 from J; bases not matched to a gene: 21. In nucleotides, the CDR3 is TGCGCCAGCAGCCCAAAGACAGGGTGGGATTTTCGAGGTGACTATGGCTACACCTTC. Translated: CASSPKTGWDFRGDYGYTF.

This rearrangement joins TRBV28 to TRBJ2-7; the match to TRBD1 covers 11 bases. This CDR3 has 16 amino acids. V dropped 5 bases and J dropped 2; count of bases not matched to a gene: 8. The germline CDR1 and CDR2 sequences are MDHEN and SYDVKM. CDR3 amino acids: CASSPRTGGITYEQYF. DNA for the CDR3: TGTGCCAGCAGTCCTCGGACAGGGGGCATCACCTACGAGCAGTACTTC.

This clone was detected a few times. J is TRBJ2-7 and V is TRBV28, with 7 nucleotides matching TRBD1. The CDR3 extends over 11 amino acids. Germline values: CDR1 MDHEN, CDR2 SYDVKM. Trimming at V came to 6 bases and at J to 5 bases, leaving 1 base not matched to a gene. CDR3 residues: CASRGQHEQYF. The DNA of the CDR3 is TGTGCCAGCAGGGGACAGCACGAGCAGTACTTC.

V gene TRBV7-2 combines with J gene TRBJ2-1, with TRBD1 matching 9 bases. The CDR3 contains 16 residues. V was pared by 6 bases and J by 6 bases, with 12 bases of the junction left unmatched. The germline V gene has CDR1 SGHTA and CDR2 FQGNSA. CDR3 bases: TGTGCCAGCAGGGATCCGGGACAGGGCCCGTCCAATGAGCAGTTCTTC. Its translation: CASRDPGQGPSNEQFF. Filled out from reference TRBV7-2 and TRBJ2-1, the complete variable domain reads GAGVSQSPSNKVTEKGKDVELRCDPISGHTALYWYRQSLGQGLEFLIYFQGNSAPDKSGLPSDRFSAERTGGSVSTLTIQRTQQEDSAVYLCASRDPGQGPSNEQFFGPGTRLTVL.

V usage is TRBV27 and J usage is TRBJ2-7; 11 nucleotides line up with TRBD2. Losses at the gene ends were 5 bases for V and 3 bases for J; bases not matched to a gene: 6. The CDR3 contains 15 residues. Germline lookup yields CDR1 MNHEY and CDR2 SMNVEV (reference sequence). CDR3 bases: TGTGCCAGCAGTGATAGCGGGAGGGCCGTCTACGAGCAGTACTTC. It is translated as CASSDSGRAVYEQYF.

The chain couples TRBV11-2 to TRBJ2-3; possible D gene TRBD2, 5 bases. Germline-derived CDR1 and CDR2 are SGHAT and FQNNGV. Trimming took 4 bases from V and 2 from J, leaving 13 bases between them. The CDR3 sequence is 15 residues long. Here the CDR3 reads CASSWRTDFTDTQYF. As DNA, the CDR3 is TGTGCCAGCAGCTGGCGGACTGATTTCACAGATACGCAGTATTTT.

This chain connects TRBV5-1 to TRBJ2-1, with 11 nucleotides matching TRBD2. The CDR3 contains 16 residues. Germline loops: CDR1 SGHRS, CDR2 YFSETQ. The V gene end was trimmed by 2 bases and the J gene end by 3 bases; junction bases not matched to a gene: 4. The CDR3 nucleotides read TGCGCCAGCAGCTTCGCGGGACTAGCGGACTACAATGAGCAGTTCTTC. It translates to CASSFAGLADYNEQFF.

This chain uses TRBV6-1 with TRBJ1-2; D is undetermined. The V gene's germline CDR1 is MNHNS and CDR2 SASEGT. V was trimmed by 7 bases and J by 0 bases, leaving 12 bases between them. The CDR3 runs 14 residues. Written as DNA, the CDR3 is TGTGCCAGCAATGTCAGAAGATCTAACTATGGCTACACCTTC. It codes for CASNVRRSNYGYTF.

The J gene is TRBJ2-1, the V gene TRBV7-6, with 13 bases fitting TRBD2. Trimming took 4 bases from V and 10 from J; bases not matched to a gene: 10. CDR1 is SGHVS and CDR2 is FNYEAQ in the germline V gene. This CDR3 spans 16 amino acids. This CDR3 reads CASSSRPGLAGREQFF. CDR3 nucleotide sequence: TGTGCCAGCAGCTCTCGCCCGGGACTAGCGGGAAGAGAGCAGTTCTTC.

The V call is TRBV19, the J call TRBJ2-1, with TRBD2 matching 7 bases. Germline V gives CDR1 LNHDA, CDR2 SQIVND (reference sequence). J was trimmed by 5 bases and V by 3 bases; bases with no gene match: 7. This CDR3 has 15 amino acids. The CDR3 nucleotides are TGTGCCAGTAGTATTTGGCAGGGAGGGAACAATGAGCAGTTCTTC. Residues: CASSIWQGGNNEQFF.

V gene TRBV6-6 combines with J gene TRBJ2-4; 7 bases agree with TRBD1. The V segment lost 2 bases and the J segment 2 bases; nucleotides outside the gene matches: 6. From germline, CDR1 is MNHNY and CDR2 SVGAGI (reference sequence). The CDR3 contains 16 residues. The CDR3 coding sequence is TGTGCCAGCAGTTACGGGCAGGGGGTTTCCAAAAACATTCAGTACTTC. It codes for CASSYGQGVSKNIQYF.